The clone carrying this TCR beta chain was recorded a few times. The sample's treatment: oral pan-JAK inhibitor, 5-10 mg twice daily. The sequencing template was cDNA reverse transcribed from extracted RNA. Generated by immunoSEQ multiplex PCR, the TCRdb table keeps only in-frame clones and is missing some. The table records 150,000 to 200,000 clones, roughly 60% of them present only once. This specimen comes from a study of CD8+ T cells in alopecia areata. Across the whole study: The drug, oral tofacitinib, was given to treated patients at 5 to 10 mg twice daily.

The source of this sequence is a human donor with alopecia areata. Sequences were derived from CD4+ T cells sorted from blood, sampled at week 24, from a patient treated with tofacitinib.

The CDR3 is CSVEGMGPKNIQYF. The CDR3, as DNA: TGCAGCGTTGAAGGGATGGGACCCAAAAACATTCAGTACTTC. The V and J genes are TRBV29-1 and TRBJ2-4, with D possibly called TRBD1 or TRBD2 (5 bases each). Germline CDR1 is SQVTM and CDR2 is ANQGSEA. Trimming stripped 1 base from V and 2 bases from J, with 9 bases between. The CDR3 loop spans 14 amino acids.